This T cell receptor (beta chain) was obtained from a study of CD8 T cells in ankylosing spondylitis. This clonotype was seen more than once but under ten times. Its antigen is unidentified. TCRdb independently ran MiXCR on the 5' RACE reads; one entry per CDR3 protein. Of 300,000 to 350,000 distinct CDR3 sequences listed, less than 25% are singletons. The germline V gene has CDR1 MDHEN and CDR2 SYDVKM. Trimming cost V 2 bases and J 5 bases, with 15 bases left between them. This CDR3 contains 15 residues. Findings of the study overall: Reported data indicate significant enrichment of disease-linked clones within matched ankylosing spondylitis synovial fluid. Apparently characteristic of ankylosing spondylitis blood was a TCR beta motif (eight highly homologous variants).

This clonotype was sampled from a female donor with ankylosing spondylitis or in good health (not recorded which). The chain employs TRBV28 and TRBJ2-5, with D maybe TRBD2 (6 bases). Sequencing was done on a sample of blood, either unsorted or a sorted T cell fraction (not recorded which). The CDR3 spells CASSLVTGESETQYF. The CDR3 region has the DNA TGTGCCAGCAGTTTAGTCACGGGAGAGTCCGAGACCCAGTACTTC.